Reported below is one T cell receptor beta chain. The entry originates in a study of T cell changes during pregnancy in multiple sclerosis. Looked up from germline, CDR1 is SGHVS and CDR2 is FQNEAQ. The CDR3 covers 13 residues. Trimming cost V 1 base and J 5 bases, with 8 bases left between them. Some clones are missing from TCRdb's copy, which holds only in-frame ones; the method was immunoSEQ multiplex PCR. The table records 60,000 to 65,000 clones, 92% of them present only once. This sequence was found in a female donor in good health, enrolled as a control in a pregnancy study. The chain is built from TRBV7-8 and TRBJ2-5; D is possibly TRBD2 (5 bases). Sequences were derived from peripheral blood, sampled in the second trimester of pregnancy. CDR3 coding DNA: TGTGCCAGCAGCTTAGGAGACTATGAGACCCAGTACTTC. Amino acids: CASSLGDYETQYF.